This entry concerns a single T cell receptor beta chain. Its specificity is not known. Method: immunoSEQ multiplex PCR; TCRdb's copy keeps in-frame clones and lacks some. The sample has tens of thousands of clones; around 81% are singletons. V was trimmed by 4 bases and J by 4 bases, leaving 16 bases between them. Germline loops: CDR1 SGHRS, CDR2 YFSETQ. The CDR3 covers 15 residues. The record originates from a study of T cells in localized non-small cell lung cancer. Study-wide results and limits: Compared with tumor, uninvolved adjacent lung displayed greater T cell clonality, ranking highest overall. Appearance in adjacent lung was seen for a median 57 of the top 100 tumor clones. Increased T cell density in blood showed an association with longer overall survival.

The chain couples TRBV5-1 to TRBJ2-3, with D possibly being TRBD1 or TRBD2 (5 bases each). This TCR was recovered from an older female donor with stage I lung adenocarcinoma. The sequenced sample was peripheral blood, obtained before any cancer treatment. The CDR3 sequence: CASSPLVGDADTQYF. The CDR3 bases are TGCGCCAGCAGCCCGCTAGTGGGGGACGCAGATACGCAGTATTTT.